These T cell receptor beta chains were read from a single sample in a study of cytomegalovirus exposure and HLA in healthy donors. The table came from immunoSEQ multiplex PCR; TCRdb's copy has only in-frame clones and leaves some out. The table has fewer than 250,000 clones, roughly 90% seen once. Sample: PBMCs. These TCRs come from a boy under 10 years old in good health and CMV-seronegative. Both conserved end residues are part of each CDR3. A D gene is named only where the DNA matches it firmly. For some rows the clone size is stated as once, few or many, or as a class when expanded; others skip it.

NA	TRBV19	NA	TRBJ1-2	TGTGCCAGTAGTATCCAGGACAGACCCACCTATGGCTACACCTTC	CASSIQDRPTYGYTF
NA	TRBV10-3	NA	TRBJ2-5	TGTGCCATCAGTGGAGTAGGGGAAGAGACCCAGTACTTC	CAISGVGEETQYF
NA	TRBV6-6	NA	TRBJ2-5	TGTGCCAGCAGTTGGGGGGACCAAGAGACCCAGTACTTC	CASSWGDQETQYF
TRBD1	TRBV6-5	NA	TRBJ2-7	TGTGCCAGCAGTTACTCAGCAGGGGGTCAGTACGAGCAGTACTTC	CASSYSAGGQYEQYF
NA	TRBV7-9	NA	TRBJ2-2	TGTGCCAGCAGCTCTAGGGAGCCAAAAGGCACCGGGGAGCTGTTTTTT	CASSSREPKGTGELFF
TRBD1	TRBV9	NA	TRBJ2-1	TGTGCCAGCAGCGTAGTAGGGACAGGGGTCCGTGAGCAGTTCTTC	CASSVVGTGVREQFF
NA	TRBV19	NA	TRBJ1-6	TGTGCCAGTAGTGTGGCAGGTGGTAATTCACCCCTCCACTTT	CASSVAGGNSPLHF
TRBD1	TRBV4-1	NA	TRBJ1-2	TGCGCCAGCAGCCAGGTCAGGGGGAACTATGGCTACACCTTC	CASSQVRGNYGYTF
TRBD1	TRBV6-4	NA	TRBJ1-2	TGTGCCAGCAGGGGAGACAGGGACTATGGCTACACCTTC	CASRGDRDYGYTF
TRBD1	TRBV7-9	NA	TRBJ2-7	TGTTCCAGCAGCTTATATCAGGGGGTAAGCTCCTACGAGCAGTACTTC	CSSSLYQGVSSYEQYF
TRBD1	TRBV7-8	NA	TRBJ2-7	TGTGCCAGCAACCGGGACAGGGGCGATACTCACCTCTACGAGCAGTACTTC	CASNRDRGDTHLYEQYF
TRBD1	TRBV19	NA	TRBJ2-3	TGTGCCAGTAGTGTGGGGACAGGGGCAGATACGCAGTATTTT	CASSVGTGADTQYF
TRBD2	TRBV19	NA	TRBJ2-2	TGTGCCAGTAGTATAGCGGGGGGTCCCACCGGGGAGCTGTTTTTT	CASSIAGGPTGELFF
NA	TRBV7-9	NA	TRBJ1-5	TGTTCCAGCAGCCCAGGGGATCAGCCCCAGCATTTT	CSSSPGDQPQHF
NA	TRBV10-2	NA	TRBJ2-5	TGCGCCAGCAGTGAGTCGAGGGGGGGCGGGGCGGAGAGGAAAGAGACCCAGTACTTC	CASSESRGGGAERKETQYF
NA	TRBV5-6	NA	TRBJ1-1	TGTGCCAGCAGCTTCCCTGAACGGGGGGAGAACACTGAAGCTTTCTTT	CASSFPERGENTEAFF
NA	TRBV6-5	NA	TRBJ2-7	TGTGCCAGCGGGGACAACCCCTACGAGCAGTACTTC	CASGDNPYEQYF
TRBD1	TRBV5-1	NA	TRBJ2-1	TGCGCCAGCAGCGGGGCCGGGACAGGTTCTCTGGGGGAGCAGTTCTTC	CASSGAGTGSLGEQFF
TRBD1	TRBV5-1	NA	TRBJ1-5	TGCGCCAGCAGCCTGACAGGGGTGGATCAGCCCCAGCATTTT	CASSLTGVDQPQHF
TRBD1	TRBV5-1	NA	TRBJ2-6	TGCGCCAGCAGCCTGGCAGGGGGTGCCTCTGGGGCCAACGTCCTGACTTTC	CASSLAGGASGANVLTF
NA	TRBV10-1	once	TRBJ2-5	TGCGCCAGCAGTGAGGTCCCGGGTGAGACCCAGTACTTC	CASSEVPGETQYF
NA	TRBV28	NA	TRBJ1-2	TGTGCCAGCAGTTTCTTATCCTCCGGGGTTGTGGACTATGGCTACACCTTC	CASSFLSSGVVDYGYTF
TRBD1	TRBV6-1	NA	TRBJ1-1	TGTGCCAGCAGATTGGGGACAGGGAACACTGAAGCTTTCTTT	CASRLGTGNTEAFF
NA	TRBV7-9	NA	TRBJ1-1	TGTGCCAGCAGCCCAGAGCGGGCGGTGAACACTGAAGCTTTCTTT	CASSPERAVNTEAFF
NA	TRBV15	NA	TRBJ1-2	TGTGCCACCAGCAGGGTCGGGGGGCAGGAGGATGGCTACACCTTC	CATSRVGGQEDGYTF
NA	TRBV5-1	NA	TRBJ2-1	TGCGCCAGCAGCTTAACAGGATTACGCGAAGGTGAGCAGTTCTTC	CASSLTGLREGEQFF
NA	TRBV19	once	TRBJ1-1	TGTGCCAGTAGTATAGATGCGGAGACTGAAGCTTTCTTT	CASSIDAETEAFF
TRBD2	TRBV6-1	NA	TRBJ2-2	TGTGCCAGCAGTGAAGTGGGCGGGAGAAGCACCGGGGAGCTGTTTTTT	CASSEVGGRSTGELFF
TRBD2	TRBV7-3	NA	TRBJ2-7	TGTGCCAGCAGCTTAATAGCGGGGGCCGAGCAGTACTTC	CASSLIAGAEQYF
NA	TRBV4-2	NA	TRBJ1-2	TGTGCCAGCAGCCAAGAGAGCAGGGCTGTGATCTATGGCTACACCTTC	CASSQESRAVIYGYTF
NA	TRBV30	NA	TRBJ2-1	TGTGCCTGGAGTCCGACTGCACACGAGCAGTTCTTC	CAWSPTAHEQFF
TRBD2	TRBV30	NA	TRBJ2-1	TGTGCCTGGTTACCAGCGGGGCCTTACAATGAGCAGTTCTTC	CAWLPAGPYNEQFF
NA	TRBV7-2	NA	TRBJ2-3	TGTGCCAGCAGCTACCCAGGGGAGGGGAGCACAGATACGCAGTATTTT	CASSYPGEGSTDTQYF
NA	TRBV10-2	NA	TRBJ1-1	TGCGCCAGCAGTCTAGTTGTCACTGAAGCTTTCTTT	CASSLVVTEAFF
NA	TRBV6-1	NA	TRBJ1-2	TGTGCCAGCAGTGAAGGGCTGGGGGCCTATGGCTACACCTTC	CASSEGLGAYGYTF
TRBD1	TRBV11-2	NA	TRBJ2-5	TGTGCCAGCAGCCTTACAGGGGAAGAGACCCAGTACTTC	CASSLTGEETQYF
NA	TRBV6-1	NA	TRBJ1-6	TGCGGGACACAGCAATATAATTCACCCCTCCACTTT	CGTQQYNSPLHF
NA	TRBV19	NA	TRBJ1-1	TGTGCCAGCTCGTTGTCGGGAGTTGCCCCTGAAGCTTTCTTT	CASSLSGVAPEAFF
TRBD1	TRBV30	NA	TRBJ1-4	TGTGCCTGGGCGGCCCCGGGACAGGGGAATGAAAAACTGTTTTTT	CAWAAPGQGNEKLFF
NA	TRBV7-2	NA	TRBJ2-7	TGTGCCAGCAGCTTAGATTGGGAGTCAGCGCTCCGCCGCGGGGAGCAGTACTTC	CASSLDWESALRRGEQYF
TRBD1	TRBV10-3	NA	TRBJ2-6	TGTGCCAGCAGATTCGGGGACAGCTCTGGGGCCAACGTCCTGACTTTC	CASRFGDSSGANVLTF
TRBD2	TRBV27	once	TRBJ2-3	TGTGCCAGCAGCCCACTGACTAGCGGGAGTAACGCAGATACGCAGTATTTT	CASSPLTSGSNADTQYF
TRBD2	TRBV11-2	NA	TRBJ2-1	TGTGCCAGCAGCCATCACGGACTAGCGGGGTACAATGAGCAGTTCTTC	CASSHHGLAGYNEQFF
TRBD1	TRBV19	NA	TRBJ2-1	TGTGCCAGTACTCAGGACAGGGCATTGTTCTTC	CASTQDRALFF
TRBD2	TRBV27	NA	TRBJ2-7	TGTGCCAGCAGTCCGGCGGGGGGGCTCACCTACGAGCAGTACTTC	CASSPAGGLTYEQYF